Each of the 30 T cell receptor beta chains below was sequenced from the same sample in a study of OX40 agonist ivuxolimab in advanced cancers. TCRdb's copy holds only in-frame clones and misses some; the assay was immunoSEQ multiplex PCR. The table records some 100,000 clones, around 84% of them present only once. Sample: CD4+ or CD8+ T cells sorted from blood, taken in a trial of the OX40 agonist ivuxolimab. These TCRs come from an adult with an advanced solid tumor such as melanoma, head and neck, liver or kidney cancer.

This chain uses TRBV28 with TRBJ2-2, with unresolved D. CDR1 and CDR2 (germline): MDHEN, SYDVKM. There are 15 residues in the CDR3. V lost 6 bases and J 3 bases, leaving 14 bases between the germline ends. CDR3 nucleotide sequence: TGTGCCAGCAGGACACAGCCCCTCCACACCGGGGAGCTGTTTTTT. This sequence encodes CASRTQPLHTGELFF.

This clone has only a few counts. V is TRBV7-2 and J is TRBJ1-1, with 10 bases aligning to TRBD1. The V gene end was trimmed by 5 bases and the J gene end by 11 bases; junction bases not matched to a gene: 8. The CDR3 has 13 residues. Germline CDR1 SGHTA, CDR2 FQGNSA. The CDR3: CASSPTGGARAFF. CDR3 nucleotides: TGTGCCAGCAGCCCGACAGGGGGCGCCCGGGCTTTCTTT.

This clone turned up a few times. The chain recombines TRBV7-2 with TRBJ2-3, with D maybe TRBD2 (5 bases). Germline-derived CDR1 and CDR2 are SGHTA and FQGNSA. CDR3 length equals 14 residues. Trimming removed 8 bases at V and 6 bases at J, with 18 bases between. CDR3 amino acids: CASRPHEGEDTQYF. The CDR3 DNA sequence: TGTGCCAGCCGGCCTCATGAGGGAGAGGATACGCAGTATTTT.

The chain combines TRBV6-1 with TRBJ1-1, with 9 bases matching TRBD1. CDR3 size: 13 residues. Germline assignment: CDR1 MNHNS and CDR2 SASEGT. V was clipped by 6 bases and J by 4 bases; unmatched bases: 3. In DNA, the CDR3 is TGTGCCAGCAGATTGACAGGGGGCACTGAAGCTTTCTTT. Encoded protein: CASRLTGGTEAFF.

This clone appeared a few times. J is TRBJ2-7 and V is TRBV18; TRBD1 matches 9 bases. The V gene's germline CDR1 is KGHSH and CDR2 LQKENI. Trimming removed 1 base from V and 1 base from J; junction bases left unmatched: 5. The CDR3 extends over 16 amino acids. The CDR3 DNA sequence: TGTGCCAGCTCACCACTTACCGGGACAGGGTCCTACGAGCAGTACTTC. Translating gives CASSPLTGTGSYEQYF.

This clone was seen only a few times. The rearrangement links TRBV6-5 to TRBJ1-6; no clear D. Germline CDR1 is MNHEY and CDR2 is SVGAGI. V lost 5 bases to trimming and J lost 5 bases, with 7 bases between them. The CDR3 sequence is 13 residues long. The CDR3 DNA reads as TGTGCCAGCAGTCAGGACCATAATTCACCCCTCCACTTT. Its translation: CASSQDHNSPLHF.

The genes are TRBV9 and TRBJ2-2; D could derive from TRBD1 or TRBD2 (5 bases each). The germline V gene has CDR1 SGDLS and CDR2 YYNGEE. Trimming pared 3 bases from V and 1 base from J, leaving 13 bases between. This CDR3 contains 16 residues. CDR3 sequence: CASSATGTQNTGELFF. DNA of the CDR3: TGTGCCAGCAGCGCCACCGGGACCCAGAACACCGGGGAGCTGTTTTTT. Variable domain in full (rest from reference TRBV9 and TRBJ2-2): DSGVTQTPKHLITATGQRVTLRCSPRSGDLSVYWYQQSLDQGLQFLIQYYNGEERAKGNILERFSAQQFPDLHSELNLSSLELGDSALYFCASSATGTQNTGELFFGEGSRLTVL.

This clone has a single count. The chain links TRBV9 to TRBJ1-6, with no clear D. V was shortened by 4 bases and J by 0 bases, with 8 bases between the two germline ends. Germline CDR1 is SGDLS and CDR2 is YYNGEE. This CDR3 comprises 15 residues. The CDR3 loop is CASSPQSSYNSPLHF. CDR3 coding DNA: TGTGCCAGCAGCCCACAGAGCTCCTATAATTCACCCCTCCACTTT.

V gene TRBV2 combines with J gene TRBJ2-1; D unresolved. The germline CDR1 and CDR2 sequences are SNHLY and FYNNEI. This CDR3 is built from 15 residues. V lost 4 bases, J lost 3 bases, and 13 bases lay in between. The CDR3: CASSANPYFYNEQFF. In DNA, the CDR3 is TGTGCCAGCAGTGCCAACCCCTACTTCTACAATGAGCAGTTCTTC.

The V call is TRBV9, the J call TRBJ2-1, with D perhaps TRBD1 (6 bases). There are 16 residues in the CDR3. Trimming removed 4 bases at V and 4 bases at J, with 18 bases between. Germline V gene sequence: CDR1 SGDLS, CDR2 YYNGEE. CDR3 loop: CASSPVPDREYNEQFF. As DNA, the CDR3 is TGTGCCAGCAGCCCAGTCCCGGACAGAGAATACAATGAGCAGTTCTTC.

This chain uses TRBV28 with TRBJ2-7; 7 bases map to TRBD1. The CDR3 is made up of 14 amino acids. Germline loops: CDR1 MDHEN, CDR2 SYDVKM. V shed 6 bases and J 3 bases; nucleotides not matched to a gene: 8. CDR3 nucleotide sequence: TGTGCCAGCAGGGAACAGGGGCCCCGCTACGAGCAGTACGTC. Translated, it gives CASREQGPRYEQYV.

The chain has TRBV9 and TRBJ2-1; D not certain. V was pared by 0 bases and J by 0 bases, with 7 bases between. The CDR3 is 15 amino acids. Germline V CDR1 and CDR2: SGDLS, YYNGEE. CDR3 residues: CASSVDPSSYNEQFF. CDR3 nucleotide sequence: TGTGCCAGCAGCGTAGATCCTAGCTCCTACAATGAGCAGTTCTTC.

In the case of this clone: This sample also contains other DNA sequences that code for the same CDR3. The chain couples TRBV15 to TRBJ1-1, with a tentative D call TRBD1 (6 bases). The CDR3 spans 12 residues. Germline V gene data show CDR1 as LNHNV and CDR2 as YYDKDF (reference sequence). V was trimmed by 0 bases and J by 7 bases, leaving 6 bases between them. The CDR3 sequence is CATSRDRGEAFF. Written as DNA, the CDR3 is TGTGCCACCAGCAGAGACAGGGGTGAAGCTTTCTTT.

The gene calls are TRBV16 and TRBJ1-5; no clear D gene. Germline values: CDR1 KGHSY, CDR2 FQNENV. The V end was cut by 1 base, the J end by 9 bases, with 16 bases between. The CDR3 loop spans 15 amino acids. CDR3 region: CASSQYTGSSGPQHF. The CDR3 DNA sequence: TGTGCCAGCAGCCAATATACGGGAAGCAGTGGGCCCCAGCATTTT.

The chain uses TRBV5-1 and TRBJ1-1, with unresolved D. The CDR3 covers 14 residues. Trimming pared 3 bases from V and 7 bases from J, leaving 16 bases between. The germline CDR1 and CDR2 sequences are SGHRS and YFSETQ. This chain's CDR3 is CASSSQPTAGEAFF. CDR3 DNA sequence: TGCGCCAGCAGCTCCCAACCCACCGCGGGTGAAGCTTTCTTT.

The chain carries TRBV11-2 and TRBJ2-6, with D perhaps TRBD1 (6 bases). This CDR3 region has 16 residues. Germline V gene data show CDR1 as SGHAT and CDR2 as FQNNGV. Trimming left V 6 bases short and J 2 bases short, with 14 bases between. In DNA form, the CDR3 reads TGTGCCAGCAGGATCACAGGGTCGGCTGGGGCCAACGTCCTGACTTTC. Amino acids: CASRITGSAGANVLTF.

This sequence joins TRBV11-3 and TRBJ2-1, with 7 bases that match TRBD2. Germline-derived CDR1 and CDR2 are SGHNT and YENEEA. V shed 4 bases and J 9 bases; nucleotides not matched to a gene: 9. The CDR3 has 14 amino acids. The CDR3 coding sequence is TGTGCCAGCAGCTCCCGAACTAGCGAGGGTGAGCAGTTCTTC. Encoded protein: CASSSRTSEGEQFF.

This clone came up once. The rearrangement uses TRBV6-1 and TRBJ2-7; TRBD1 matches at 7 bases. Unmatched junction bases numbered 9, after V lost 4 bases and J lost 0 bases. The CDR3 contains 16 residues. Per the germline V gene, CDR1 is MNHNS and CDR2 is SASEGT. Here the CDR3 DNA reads TGTGCCAGCAGTGCCACCGGGACAGTGGACTCCTACGAGCAGTACTTC. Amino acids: CASSATGTVDSYEQYF.

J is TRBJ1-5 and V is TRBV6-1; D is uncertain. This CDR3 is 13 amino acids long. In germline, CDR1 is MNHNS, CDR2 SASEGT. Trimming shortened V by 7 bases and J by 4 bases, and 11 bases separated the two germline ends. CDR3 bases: TGTGCCAGCAAGGTCGGCCAAAATCAGCCCCAGCATTTT. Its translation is CASKVGQNQPQHF.

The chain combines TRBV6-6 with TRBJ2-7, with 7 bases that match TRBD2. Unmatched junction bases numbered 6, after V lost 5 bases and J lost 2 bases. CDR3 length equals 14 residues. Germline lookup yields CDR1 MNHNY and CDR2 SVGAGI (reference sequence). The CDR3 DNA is TGTGCCAGCAGTCTTCAGGGAGGGACCTACGAGCAGTACGTC. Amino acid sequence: CASSLQGGTYEQYV.

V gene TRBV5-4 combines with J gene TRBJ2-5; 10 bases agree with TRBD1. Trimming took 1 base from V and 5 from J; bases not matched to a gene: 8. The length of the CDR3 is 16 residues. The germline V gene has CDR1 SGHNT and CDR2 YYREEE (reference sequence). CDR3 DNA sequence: TGTGCCAGCAGCTTGAAGTCCGGACAGGGGGTTGAGACCCAGTACTTC. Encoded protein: CASSLKSGQGVETQYF.

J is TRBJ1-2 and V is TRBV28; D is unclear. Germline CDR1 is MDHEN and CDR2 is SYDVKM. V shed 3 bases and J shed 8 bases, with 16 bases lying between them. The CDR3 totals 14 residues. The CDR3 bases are TGTGCCAGCAGTTTCGCAGGCCTTAGGGCGGGCTACACCTTC. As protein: CASSFAGLRAGYTF.

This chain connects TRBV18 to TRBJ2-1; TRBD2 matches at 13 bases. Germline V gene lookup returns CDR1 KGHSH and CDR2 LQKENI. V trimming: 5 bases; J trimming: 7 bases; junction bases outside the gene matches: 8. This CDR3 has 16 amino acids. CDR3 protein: CASSARTSGGRNEQFF. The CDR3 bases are TGTGCCAGCTCAGCAAGGACTAGCGGGGGACGGAATGAGCAGTTCTTC.

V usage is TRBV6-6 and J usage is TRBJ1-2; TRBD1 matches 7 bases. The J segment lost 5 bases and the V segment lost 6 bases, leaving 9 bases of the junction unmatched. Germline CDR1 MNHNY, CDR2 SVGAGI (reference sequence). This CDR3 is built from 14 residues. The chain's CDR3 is CASREGQKRYGYTF. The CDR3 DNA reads TGTGCCAGCAGGGAGGGACAGAAGAGGTATGGCTACACCTTC.

The CDR3, as DNA: TGTGCCAGCAGTTTATCTTCCGGGTTTCATGGAAAACTGTTTTTT. Amino acid sequence: CASSLSSGFHGKLFF. This chain connects TRBV27 to TRBJ1-4; D remains unclear. V was pared by 0 bases and J by 10 bases, with 15 bases between. Germline-derived CDR1 and CDR2 are MNHEY and SMNVEV (reference sequence). This CDR3 contains 15 residues.

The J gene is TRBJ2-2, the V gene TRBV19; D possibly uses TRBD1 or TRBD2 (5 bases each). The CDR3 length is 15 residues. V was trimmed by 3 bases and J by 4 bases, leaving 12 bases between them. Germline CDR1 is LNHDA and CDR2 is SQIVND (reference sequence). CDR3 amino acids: CASSIVGAGTGELFF. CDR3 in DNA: TGTGCCAGTAGTATCGTCGGGGCAGGCACCGGGGAGCTGTTTTTT.

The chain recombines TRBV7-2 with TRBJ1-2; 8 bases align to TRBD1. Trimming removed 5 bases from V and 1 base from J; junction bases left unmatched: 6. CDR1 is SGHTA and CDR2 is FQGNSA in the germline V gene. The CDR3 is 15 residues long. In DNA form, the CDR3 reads TGTGCCAGCAGCCTATCGACAGGGGATAACTATGGCTACACCTTC. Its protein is CASSLSTGDNYGYTF.

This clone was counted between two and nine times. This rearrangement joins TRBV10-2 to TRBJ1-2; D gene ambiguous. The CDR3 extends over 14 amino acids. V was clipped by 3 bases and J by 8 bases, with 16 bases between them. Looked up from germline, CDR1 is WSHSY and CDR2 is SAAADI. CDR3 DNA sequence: TGCGCCAGCAGTGACCCGAGACGGTCCGGCGGCTACACCTTC. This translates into CASSDPRRSGGYTF.

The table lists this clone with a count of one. CDR3 DNA sequence: TGTGCCAGCAGTTTATCCAGCGGGGGGAACACCGGGGAGCTGTTTTTT. Translated, it gives CASSLSSGGNTGELFF. V gene TRBV27 combines with J gene TRBJ2-2; 8 nucleotides align to TRBD2. The junction had 1 base not matched to a gene; V was cut back by 0 bases and J by 1 base. The CDR3 runs 16 residues. Germline V gene data show CDR1 as MNHEY and CDR2 as SMNVEV (reference sequence).

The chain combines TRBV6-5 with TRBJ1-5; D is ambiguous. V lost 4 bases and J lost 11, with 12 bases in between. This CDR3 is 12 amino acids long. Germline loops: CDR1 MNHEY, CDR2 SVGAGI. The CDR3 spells CASSFLEGAQHF. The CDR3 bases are TGTGCCAGCAGTTTTCTTGAGGGAGCCCAGCATTTT.